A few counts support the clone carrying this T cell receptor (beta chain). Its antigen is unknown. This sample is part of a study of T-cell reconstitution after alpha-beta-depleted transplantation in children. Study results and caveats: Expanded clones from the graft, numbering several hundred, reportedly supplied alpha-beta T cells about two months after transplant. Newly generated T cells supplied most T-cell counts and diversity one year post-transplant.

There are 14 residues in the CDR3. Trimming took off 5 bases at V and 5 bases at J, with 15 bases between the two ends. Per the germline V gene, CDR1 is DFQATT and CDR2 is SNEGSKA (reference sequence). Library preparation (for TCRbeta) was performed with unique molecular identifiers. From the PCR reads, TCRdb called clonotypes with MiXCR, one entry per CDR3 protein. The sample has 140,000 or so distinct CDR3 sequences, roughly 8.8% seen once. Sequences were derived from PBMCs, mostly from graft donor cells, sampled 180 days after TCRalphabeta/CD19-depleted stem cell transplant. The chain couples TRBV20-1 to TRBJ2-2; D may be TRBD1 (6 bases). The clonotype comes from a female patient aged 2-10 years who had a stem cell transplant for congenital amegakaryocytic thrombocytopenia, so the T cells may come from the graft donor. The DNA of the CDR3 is TGCAGTGCTGTCGGACAGAGGGGAACCGGGGAGCTGTTTTTT. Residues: CSAVGQRGTGELFF.